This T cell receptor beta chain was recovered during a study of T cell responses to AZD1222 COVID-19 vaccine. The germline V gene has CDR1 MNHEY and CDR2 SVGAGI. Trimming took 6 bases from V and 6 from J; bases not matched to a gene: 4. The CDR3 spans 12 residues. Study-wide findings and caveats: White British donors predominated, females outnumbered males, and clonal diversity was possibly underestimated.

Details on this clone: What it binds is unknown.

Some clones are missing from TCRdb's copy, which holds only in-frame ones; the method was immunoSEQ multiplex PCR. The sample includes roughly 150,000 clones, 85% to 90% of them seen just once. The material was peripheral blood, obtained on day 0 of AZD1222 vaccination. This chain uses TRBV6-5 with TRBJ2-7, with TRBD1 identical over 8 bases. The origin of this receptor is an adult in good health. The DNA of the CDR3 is TGTGCCAGCAGACGCACAGGGGGCGAGCAGTACTTC. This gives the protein CASRRTGGEQYF.